This T cell receptor (beta chain) originates from a study of cytomegalovirus exposure and HLA in healthy donors. Study-wide results and limits: Reportedly, cytomegalovirus status was diagnosed with high sensitivity and specificity.

PCR employed 60 Vbeta and 13 Jbeta primers. Here immunoSEQ multiplex PCR was the method, and the copy in TCRdb shows in-frame clones only, minus some. The table records around 150,000 clones, approximately 71% of them present only once. Trimming cost V 6 bases and J 3 bases; bases outside gene matches: 4. The CDR3 loop spans 15 amino acids. From germline, CDR1 is MNHNS and CDR2 SASEGT. To note about this clone: The antigen is not known.

This clonotype was sampled from a man aged 50-60 years in good health and CMV-seronegative. The sequenced sample consisted of PBMCs. V and J are TRBV6-1 and TRBJ2-1; the match to TRBD2 covers 11 bases. CDR3 DNA: TGTGCCAGCAGGGATAGCGGGGGGGGCTACAATGAGCAGTTCTTC. It yields the protein CASRDSGGGYNEQFF.